This T cell receptor (beta chain) came from a study of blood T cell repertoires in COVID-19. The wider study: Researchers got acute and convalescent COVID-19 samples from the United States, Italy and Spain.

Measured with immunoSEQ multiplex PCR; TCRdb has only the in-frame clones, and not every one. The data hold 650,000 to 800,000 clones, with 80% to 90% observed a single time. Points on this clone: The sample contains more than one DNA sequence encoding this CDR3.

Source material: peripheral blood. This clonotype originated in a woman aged 18-29 years with acute or convalescent COVID-19.

This chain's CDR3 is CASSFNNEQFF. CDR3 nucleotide sequence: TGTGCCAGCAGTTTTAACAATGAGCAGTTCTTC. This chain links TRBV12-3 or TRBV12-4 with TRBJ2-1; D unclear. V lost 3 bases to trimming and J lost 5 bases, with 2 bases between them. The CDR3 contains 11 residues.